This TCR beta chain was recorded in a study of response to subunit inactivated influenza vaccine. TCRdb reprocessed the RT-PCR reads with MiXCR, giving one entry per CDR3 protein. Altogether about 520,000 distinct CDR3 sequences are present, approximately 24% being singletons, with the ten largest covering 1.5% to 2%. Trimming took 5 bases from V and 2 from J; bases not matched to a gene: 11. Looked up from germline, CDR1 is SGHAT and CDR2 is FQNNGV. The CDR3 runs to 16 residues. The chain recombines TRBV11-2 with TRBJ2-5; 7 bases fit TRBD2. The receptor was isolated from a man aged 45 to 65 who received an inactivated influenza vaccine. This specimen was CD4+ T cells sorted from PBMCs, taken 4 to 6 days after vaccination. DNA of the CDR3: TGTGCCAGCAGCGCCCTCGGGGGGAGTACTCAAGAGACCCAGTACTTC. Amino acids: CASSALGGSTQETQYF.